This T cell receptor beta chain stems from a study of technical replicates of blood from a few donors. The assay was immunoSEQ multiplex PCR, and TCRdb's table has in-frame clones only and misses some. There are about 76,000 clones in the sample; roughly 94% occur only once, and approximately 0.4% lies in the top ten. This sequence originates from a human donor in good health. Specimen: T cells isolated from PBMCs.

The CDR3, as DNA: TGTGCCAGCAGTTTGGGCAGGGGGTCAGTCGAGCAGTACTTC. This gives the protein CASSLGRGSVEQYF. V usage is TRBV27 and J usage is TRBJ2-7, with 7 bases aligning to TRBD1. Germline V CDR1 and CDR2: MNHEY, SMNVEV (reference sequence). The CDR3 loop spans 14 amino acids. With V trimmed by 3 bases and J by 6 bases, 8 bases remained unmatched.